This note documents a single TCR beta chain sequence. Its target is not known. This record comes from a study of shared clonotypes between healthy human individuals. Study overall: For every donor, three CD4 naive, three CD4 memory, two CD8 naive and one CD8 memory plates were used. General observations from the study: Clonotype sharing across donors was expected to vary with sequencing depth.

The assay was run at deep level. Several immunoSEQ plates held equal portions of the genomic DNA taken from each subset. Here immunoSEQ multiplex PCR was the method, and the copy in TCRdb shows in-frame clones only, minus some. This table holds over a million clones, 98% found once. This CDR3 has 16 residues. The germline V gene has CDR1 LNHDA and CDR2 SQIVND (reference sequence). The V and J ends lost 5 bases and 7 bases, in that order; junction bases with no gene match: 14. V is TRBV19 and J is TRBJ2-1, with TRBD2 identical over 7 bases. The sequence was collected from a man younger than 45 in good health. The specimen sequenced was naive CD4+ T cells sorted from blood. The subset is: CD45RA+ positively selected. CDR3 sequence reads: CASSRRETELKNEQFF. The CDR3 bases are TGTGCCAGTAGTCGGCGGGAGACAGAGTTGAAGAATGAGCAGTTCTTC.